This TCR beta chain was identified in a study of long-term antiretroviral therapy in people with HIV. The CDR3 has 13 amino acids. The germline V gene encodes CDR1 SNHLY and CDR2 FYNNEI. Trimming took off 3 bases at V and 6 bases at J, with 9 bases between the two ends. One or more pre-ART and two or more post-ART PBMC samples were available from each donor. Every participant with HIV received treatment in the United States. Running of the v3.0 immunoSEQ assay took place at survey level. Profiling relied on immunoSEQ multiplex PCR, and the TCRdb table lists in-frame clones only, not all of them. The data contain tens of thousands of clones, about 85% of them seen just once; the ten biggest clones take up around 4.6%.

J is TRBJ1-3 and V is TRBV2; D gene unclear. The clonotype comes from a woman younger than 45 with HIV. Sample: unsorted PBMCs, taken roughly 2.9 years before starting antiretroviral therapy. CDR3 DNA: TGTGCCAGCAGTGAGGGCCAAAAAAACACCATATATTTT. Translating it yields CASSEGQKNTIYF.